The present entry profiles one T cell receptor beta chain with its context. The assay was immunoSEQ multiplex PCR, and TCRdb's table has in-frame clones only and misses some. This sample yields approximately 33,000 clones, of which around 90% are seen a single time; 7% to 9.5% belongs to the top ten. This sample was taken from a study of PD-1 and CTLA-4 blockade in melanoma. The CDR3 has 17 amino acids. The sequences come from CD8+ T cells from peripheral blood, collected from a patient given anti-PD-1 treatment. The source of this sequence is a human donor with melanoma. The V gene is TRBV12-2, the J gene TRBJ2-3; the table assigns TRBD1, which was not confirmed against the DNA. TRBV12-2 is noted as a pseudogene. The CDR3, as DNA: TGTGCAAGTCGCTTAGAAAGGGGGCGTCGGGACACAGATACGCAGTATTTT. Protein: CASRLERGRRDTDTQYF.